The sequence of this T cell receptor beta chain was determined in a study of identical twins. Worth noting for this clonotype: What it binds is unknown.

The V end lost 8 bases, the J end lost 4 bases, and 15 bases lay between the germline ends. The germline V gene encodes CDR1 MDHEN and CDR2 SYDVKM. CDR3 size: 14 residues. It was template switching that added a universal primer site, and there were unique molecular identifiers on the cDNA. From the 5' RACE reads, TCRdb called clonotypes with MiXCR, one entry per CDR3 protein. The sample consists of around 550,000 distinct CDR3 sequences, around 15% of them appearing once. Notes on the study in general: Fewer insertions marked abundant cord blood beta clonotypes; young adult naive trended weakly, memory not at all.

The same data also contributed to another study, on yellow fever vaccine responses in identical twins.

The chain employs TRBV28 and TRBJ2-1; D not certain. The sequencing input was CD4+ T cells sorted from blood. The origin of this receptor is a woman under 30 in good health. The CDR3 nucleotides read TGTGCCAGCGGCGTTCCCTCTGGGTACAATGAGCAGTTCTTC. It yields the protein CASGVPSGYNEQFF.